The TCR beta chain described here comes from a study of blood T cell repertoires in COVID-19. Turning to the study itself: Both acute and convalescent COVID-19 samples were obtained from the United States, Italy and Spain. T cells, B-cell-depleted T cells, or PBMCs supplied cDNA or gDNA.

This clone was detected only a few times. This CDR3 region has 13 residues. V lost 5 bases and J lost 3, with 10 bases in between. Germline V gives CDR1 GTSNPN, CDR2 SVGIG (reference sequence). The authors' processing: Nucleated cell number was recorded as an estimate derived from reference gene primer amplification. Using immunoSEQ multiplex PCR, the repertoire was profiled, and TCRdb retains in-frame clones only, with some absent. The V and J calls and the clone size are those of that table, but D and trimming were determined from the DNA. The data hold nearly 110,000 clones, with approximately 81% observed a single time.

The sequencing input was peripheral blood. The chain carries TRBV30 and TRBJ2-2; D is ambiguous. This receptor was taken from a human donor in a cohort sampled during active COVID-19. In DNA form, the CDR3 reads TGTGCCTGGGAGTTGTTCGACACCGGGGAGCTGTTTTTT. Its protein is CAWELFDTGELFF.